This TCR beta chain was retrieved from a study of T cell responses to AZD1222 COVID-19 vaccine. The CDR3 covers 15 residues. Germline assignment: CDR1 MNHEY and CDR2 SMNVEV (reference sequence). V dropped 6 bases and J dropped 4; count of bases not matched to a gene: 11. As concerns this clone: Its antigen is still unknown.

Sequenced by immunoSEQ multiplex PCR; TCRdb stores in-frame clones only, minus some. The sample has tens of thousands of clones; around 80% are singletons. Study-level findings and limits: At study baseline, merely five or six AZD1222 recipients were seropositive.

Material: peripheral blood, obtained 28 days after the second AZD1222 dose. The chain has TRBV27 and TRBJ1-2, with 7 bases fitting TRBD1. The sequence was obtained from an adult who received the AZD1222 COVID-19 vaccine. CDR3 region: CASSLGRGHLYGYTF. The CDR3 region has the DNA TGTGCCAGCAGCCTCGGTAGGGGGCATCTCTATGGCTACACCTTC.